Listed below are T cell receptor beta chains from one sample, sequenced in a study of identifying expanded T cells in peripheral blood. Generated by immunoSEQ multiplex PCR, the TCRdb table keeps only in-frame clones and is missing some. There are 120,000 or so clones in the sample; around four fifths occur only once, and roughly 3.3% lies in the top ten. Sequences were obtained from blood. The origin of the receptors is a person aged 18 to 70 in good health. CDR3s leave out the opening cysteine and the closing phenylalanine or tryptophan. The order of the fields is clone size, J gene, V gene, D gene, CDR3 protein. The D gene is left open where the match is weak. Size values are once, few and many counts, or a class for expanded clones, and some rows have none.

>.|TRBJ2-7|TRBV7-2|.
ASSLAIEQY
>.|TRBJ1-6|TRBV2|.
ASGPRSNSPLH
>.|TRBJ1-4|TRBV25-1|.
ASSDGPSTNEKLF
>.|TRBJ2-7|TRBV27|.
ASSQGSEQY
>.|TRBJ1-3|TRBV10-3|TRBD1
AIRGTDSGNTIY
>.|TRBJ2-3|TRBV29-1|TRBD2
SVLLHHTGGPLSTDTQY
>.|TRBJ1-1|TRBV5-5|.
ASSLAPGLGTEAF
>.|TRBJ1-1|TRBV6-5|TRBD1
ASSLLTGTEAF
>many|TRBJ2-7|TRBV10-3|TRBD2
ASREGSYEQY
>.|TRBJ1-2|TRBV5-6|.
ASSLGQERYT
>.|TRBJ2-2|TRBV30|.
AWSVYGELF
>.|TRBJ1-1|TRBV25-1|.
ASSAGTVNTEAF
>.|TRBJ1-6|TRBV19|.
ASSPGLLSPLH
>.|TRBJ2-3|TRBV5-1|.
ASRFFGDTQY
>.|TRBJ1-1|TRBV5-1|.
ASSPGPGVTEAF
>.|TRBJ2-7|TRBV18|.
ASSPSLLYEQY
>.|TRBJ1-2|TRBV6-5|.
ASIQGAGSNYGYT
>.|TRBJ2-7|TRBV7-8|.
ASSLGGESSSYEQY
>.|TRBJ2-1|TRBV9|TRBD2
ASSPDSGLGVNEQF
>.|TRBJ1-2|TRBV15|.
ATSRAADSYGYT
>.|TRBJ1-3|TRBV9|.
ASSATGSGNTIY
>.|TRBJ2-3|TRBV4-3|TRBD1
ASSRYSATGNMGDTQY